This TCR beta chain was captured in a study of CD8 T cells in ankylosing spondylitis. Whole-study findings and limits: Disease-linked clones reportedly concentrated significantly in matched ankylosing spondylitis synovial fluid. Clones linked to disease, bearing a CD8+ phenotype, were relatively rare in peripheral blood. What seemed typical of ankylosing spondylitis blood was a TCR beta motif built from roughly 8 highly homologous variants.

By quantitative 5'-RACE with molecular barcodes, the TCR beta libraries were made. Using its own MiXCR run on the 5' RACE reads, TCRdb lists one record per CDR3 protein. The table has around 40,000 distinct CDR3 sequences, roughly 2.5% seen once; the top ten hold approximately 4.5%. This clonotype was found many times. Its target is not known. The CDR3 spans 17 residues. Trimming at V came to 3 bases and at J to 1 base, leaving 8 bases not matched to a gene. Germline V gene sequence: CDR1 SGDLS, CDR2 YYNGEE. The origin of this receptor is a male donor with ankylosing spondylitis or in good health (not recorded which). V is TRBV9 and J is TRBJ2-5; 11 nucleotides agree with TRBD2. Sequencing input: blood, either unsorted or a sorted T cell fraction (not recorded which). The CDR3 region has the DNA TGTGCCAGCAGCGCAGGGACTAGCGGAGGCATCCAAGAGACCCAGTACTTC. It encodes CASSAGTSGGIQETQYF.